A single sample gave rise to the 30 T cell receptor beta chains below, sequenced in a study of blood T cell repertoires in COVID-19. Here immunoSEQ multiplex PCR was the method, and the copy in TCRdb shows in-frame clones only, minus some. The data show about 220,000 clones, roughly four fifths seen once. The sample consisted of PBMCs or T cells enriched from blood (not recorded which). Receptor source: a woman in her sixties or seventies who had recovered from COVID-19.

Note on this clone: Additional DNA sequences in this sample encode the identical CDR3. The J gene is TRBJ1-2, the V gene TRBV11-2; the D is unclear. The CDR3 is made up of 12 amino acids. V lost 5 bases and J 5 bases, leaving 9 bases between the germline ends. Germline V CDR1 and CDR2: SGHAT, FQNNGV. The CDR3 DNA follows: TGTGCCAGCAGCCCGGGGTTTTATGGCTACACCTTC. Protein product: CASSPGFYGYTF.

V gene TRBV20-1 combines with J gene TRBJ2-2; D is undetermined. Germline values: CDR1 DFQATT, CDR2 SNEGSKA (reference sequence). The CDR3 runs to 13 residues. V lost 3 bases and J lost 4, with 9 bases in between. The CDR3: CSASRFGTGELFF. The CDR3 DNA follows: TGCAGTGCTAGTCGTTTCGGCACCGGGGAGCTGTTTTTT.

The CDR3 loop is CASSRPQQGRDTQYF. The CDR3 nucleotides are TGTGCCAGCAGTAGACCCCAACAGGGTAGAGATACGCAGTATTTT. V gene TRBV27 combines with J gene TRBJ2-3, with D tentatively TRBD1 (6 bases). The CDR3 runs 15 residues. The V and J ends lost 5 bases and 5 bases respectively, with 17 bases between them. Germline CDR1 and CDR2: MNHEY and SMNVEV (reference sequence).

The CDR3 DNA sequence: TGTGCCAGCAGCTTGGGCATACGACTGGCCATTGGGTACGAGCAGTACTTC. It codes for CASSLGIRLAIGYEQYF. This chain connects TRBV5-6 to TRBJ2-7, with D unclear. Germline lookup yields CDR1 SGHDT and CDR2 YYEEEE. V was trimmed by 0 bases and J by 4 bases, leaving 20 bases between them. The CDR3 runs 17 residues.

The V gene is TRBV12-5, the J gene TRBJ1-1; D unclear. V dropped 0 bases and J dropped 4 bases, with 6 bases sitting between them. Germline loops: CDR1 LGHNT, CDR2 FRNRAP. The CDR3 totals 13 residues. CDR3 sequence reads: CASGLVEGTEAFF. Written as DNA, the CDR3 is TGTGCTAGTGGTTTGGTAGAGGGCACTGAAGCTTTCTTT.

This clone was recorded once. The V call is TRBV29-1, the J call TRBJ2-7, with D possibly being TRBD2 (6 bases). Germline V gene sequence: CDR1 SQVTM, CDR2 ANQGSEA. The ends were cut back, 6 bases at V and 6 bases at J, with 12 bases in the middle. The CDR3 length is 11 residues. For the CDR3, the DNA is TGCAGCGTCTGGCTGGGGGGCGAGCAGTACTTC. Translated, it gives CSVWLGGEQYF.

This chain connects TRBV9 to TRBJ2-3; 11 positions match TRBD2. The germline gives CDR1 SGDLS, CDR2 YYNGEE. There are 16 residues in the CDR3. The trim removed 2 bases at V and 5 bases at J, leaving 7 bases unmatched. The CDR3, as DNA: TGTGCCAGCAGCGTGGGGCTAGCGGGGGGCAAAGATACGCAGTATTTT. Translating gives CASSVGLAGGKDTQYF.

The CDR3 region has the DNA TGTGCCAGCCAACTCTCCCAGGGGCCGGGGTATGGCTACACCTTC. This encodes CASQLSQGPGYGYTF. The V call is TRBV2, the J call TRBJ1-2; perhaps TRBD1 as D (6 bases). V dropped 8 bases and J dropped 5 bases, with 21 bases sitting between them. Germline loops: CDR1 SNHLY, CDR2 FYNNEI. The CDR3 contains 15 residues.

This chain links TRBV9 with TRBJ2-3; 8 nucleotides line up with TRBD2. The V segment lost 0 bases and the J segment 0 bases; nucleotides outside the gene matches: 3. The CDR3 is 16 residues long. The germline gives CDR1 SGDLS, CDR2 YYNGEE. CDR3 loop: CASSVEAGGSTDTQYF. The CDR3 nucleotides are TGTGCCAGCAGCGTAGAGGCGGGGGGCAGCACAGATACGCAGTATTTT.

V gene TRBV18 combines with J gene TRBJ1-2, with 9 nucleotides matching TRBD1. The trim removed 4 bases at V and 6 bases at J, leaving 15 bases unmatched. The germline V gene encodes CDR1 KGHSH and CDR2 LQKENI. This CDR3 spans 17 amino acids. The CDR3, as DNA: TGTGCCAGCTCACAACCGGGACAGGGACGTTGGGAGGATGGCTACACCTTC. This gives the protein CASSQPGQGRWEDGYTF.

The V and J genes are TRBV3-1 (or the pseudogene TRBV3-2) and TRBJ2-1; 7 nucleotides match TRBD2. With 0 bases clipped from V and 0 bases from J, the junction kept 5 bases outside the gene matches. This CDR3 contains 17 residues. Germline V lookup: CDR1 LGHDT, CDR2 YNNKEL (reference sequence). CDR3 nucleotide sequence: TGTGCCAGCAGCCAAGACCCAGCGGGGCACTCCTACAATGAGCAGTTCTTC. Translation: CASSQDPAGHSYNEQFF.

The chain joins TRBV28 to TRBJ1-6, with a weak D call TRBD1 (6 bases). Germline V CDR1 and CDR2: MDHEN, SYDVKM. Trimming took off 5 bases at V and 6 bases at J, with 11 bases between the two ends. CDR3 length equals 14 residues. The CDR3 sequence is CASSPGQINSPLHF. DNA for the CDR3: TGTGCCAGCAGTCCCGGACAGATTAATTCACCCCTCCACTTT.

The rearrangement uses TRBV6-5 and TRBJ2-7; a possible D gene is TRBD1 (6 bases). V lost 6 bases, J lost 0 bases, and 12 bases lay in between. The CDR3 has 14 amino acids. The germline V gene encodes CDR1 MNHEY and CDR2 SVGAGI. As DNA, the CDR3 is TGTGCCAGCAGAATGGACAGTCTCTCCTACGAGCAGTACTTC. Its translation: CASRMDSLSYEQYF.

This rearrangement joins TRBV7-2 to TRBJ1-1; D may be TRBD1 (6 bases). Germline lookup yields CDR1 SGHTA and CDR2 FQGNSA. The V and J ends lost 3 bases and 3 bases respectively, with 17 bases between them. This CDR3 region has 16 residues. The CDR3 DNA reads TGTGCCAGCAGCTTTTTACAGGGAGAGGGGTACACTGAAGCTTTCTTT. Protein: CASSFLQGEGYTEAFF.

This clone was detected a few times. The chain links TRBV11-2 to TRBJ1-2; 9 bases are shared with TRBD1. Germline V gene sequence: CDR1 SGHAT, CDR2 FQNNGV. V shed 4 bases, J shed 8 bases, and the junction held 11 bases outside the gene matches. The CDR3 sequence is 15 residues long. CDR3 residues: CASSSPTGGVDGYTF. For the CDR3, the DNA is TGTGCCAGCAGCTCTCCGACAGGGGGAGTAGACGGCTACACCTTC.

The genes are TRBV11-2 and TRBJ2-1; 9 bases line up with TRBD2. Germline loops: CDR1 SGHAT, CDR2 FQNNGV. Trimming removed 1 base from V and 0 bases from J; junction bases left unmatched: 4. The CDR3 is 17 amino acids. As DNA, the CDR3 is TGTGCCAGCAGCTTAGTAGCGGGAGAGAGCTCCTACAATGAGCAGTTCTTC. Amino acids: CASSLVAGESSYNEQFF.

This clone has just one count. This chain uses TRBV7-2 with TRBJ1-4; D gene uncertain. Trimming left V 4 bases short and J 7 bases short, with 10 bases between. The CDR3 length is 13 residues. Germline V gene lookup returns CDR1 SGHTA and CDR2 FQGNSA. In DNA, the CDR3 is TGTGCCAGCAGCTCCGGTAGAGGTGAAAAACTGTTTTTT. The encoded protein is CASSSGRGEKLFF.

This sequence joins TRBV5-1 and TRBJ2-1, with D possibly being TRBD2 (5 bases). The CDR3 sequence is 13 residues long. V dropped 2 bases and J dropped 4 bases, with 7 bases sitting between them. Germline-derived CDR1 and CDR2 are SGHRS and YFSETQ. DNA for the CDR3: TGCGCCAGCAGCTTCGGGGATTACAATGAGCAGTTCTTC. Translated, it gives CASSFGDYNEQFF.

The rearrangement joins TRBV4-2 to TRBJ2-7, with a weak D call TRBD2 (6 bases). There are 15 residues in the CDR3. Germline lookup yields CDR1 LGHNA and CDR2 YNFKEQ. Trimming cost V 4 bases and J 4 bases, with 17 bases left between them. The DNA of the CDR3 is TGTGCCAGCAGCCCTAAAGCGGAGGGAACATACGAGCAGTACTTC. It yields the protein CASSPKAEGTYEQYF.

V and J are TRBV11-1 and TRBJ2-1; 13 bases are a match to TRBD2. The CDR3 consists of 16 residues. The germline V gene encodes CDR1 SGHAT and CDR2 FQDESV (reference sequence). The ends lost 5 bases at V and 10 bases at J; junction bases unmatched: 11. The CDR3 region is CASSPRTSGSNGEQFF. In nucleotides, the CDR3 is TGTGCCAGCAGCCCCCGGACTAGCGGGAGTAACGGGGAGCAGTTCTTC.

The chain couples TRBV7-2 to TRBJ1-6; tentative D call: TRBD1 (6 bases). CDR3 length equals 15 residues. The V gene lost 4 bases and the J gene lost 9 bases, with 16 bases spanning the gap. Germline lookup yields CDR1 SGHTA and CDR2 FQGNSA. CDR3 residues: CASSSPYRDTSPLHF. The CDR3 DNA reads as TGTGCCAGCAGCTCACCATACAGGGATACTTCACCCCTCCACTTT.

The V call is TRBV20-1, the J call TRBJ1-1; D uncertain. The CDR3 covers 13 residues. From germline, CDR1 is DFQATT and CDR2 SNEGSKA (reference sequence). Trimming left V 3 bases short and J 1 base short, with 9 bases between. CDR3: CSASDGRNTEAFF. DNA for the CDR3: TGCAGTGCTAGTGATGGGCGGAACACTGAAGCTTTCTTT.

The chain recombines TRBV7-8 with TRBJ2-1; the match to TRBD2 covers 9 bases. There are 14 residues in the CDR3. The junction had 8 bases not matched to a gene; V was cut back by 5 bases and J by 9 bases. Germline CDR1 and CDR2: SGHVS and FQNEAQ. As DNA, the CDR3 is TGTGCCAGCAGCCCCATAGCGGGAGCTAGTGAGCAGTTCTTC. Translated: CASSPIAGASEQFF.

The rearrangement uses TRBV9 and TRBJ1-1, with D perhaps TRBD1 (5 bases). V lost 1 base and J lost 3, with 22 bases in between. CDR1 and CDR2 (germline): SGDLS, YYNGEE. The CDR3 has 18 amino acids. The DNA of the CDR3 is TGTGCCAGCAGCGTAAGCCCTCCCGGGTCTACGGGGGACACTGAAGCTTTCTTT. It encodes CASSVSPPGSTGDTEAFF.

This clone was recorded a few times. The chain links TRBV7-9 to TRBJ2-2, with TRBD2 as a possible D gene (6 bases). The CDR3 spans 15 residues. Trimming left V 3 bases short and J 4 bases short, with 12 bases between. CDR1 is SEHNR and CDR2 is FQNEAQ in the germline V gene (reference sequence). The CDR3 region has the DNA TGTGCCAGCAGCTTTCAGAGGGAGGTCACCGGGGAGCTGTTTTTT. This encodes CASSFQREVTGELFF.

J is TRBJ2-3 and V is TRBV5-4; D perhaps matches TRBD2 (5 bases). V lost 0 bases and J 5 bases, leaving 7 bases between the germline ends. Looked up from germline, CDR1 is SGHNT and CDR2 is YYREEE (reference sequence). The CDR3 sequence is 13 residues long. CDR3 in DNA: TGTGCCAGCAGCTTGGCTGGGAGAGATACGCAGTATTTT. Its protein product is CASSLAGRDTQYF.

The chain has TRBV6-5 and TRBJ1-6; TRBD1 might be the D (6 bases). The germline V and J ends were trimmed by 5 bases and 7 bases, with 15 bases remaining between them. Germline CDR1 is MNHEY and CDR2 is SVGAGI. The CDR3 has 15 residues. CDR3: CASSPGGRGNSPLHF. The CDR3 DNA reads TGTGCCAGCAGTCCGGGGGGCCGGGGAAATTCACCCCTCCACTTT.

The chain is built from TRBV7-2 and TRBJ2-7, with D perhaps matching TRBD1 (6 bases). The CDR3 covers 15 residues. Germline-derived CDR1 and CDR2 are SGHTA and FQGNSA. V lost 1 base and J lost 4, with 14 bases in between. The CDR3 nucleotides are TGTGCCAGCAGCTTAGGCCAGGGGAATATTTACGAGCAGTACTTC. It specifies CASSLGQGNIYEQYF. Based on the CDR3 plus reference TRBV7-2 and TRBJ2-7, the full variable domain is GAGVSQSPSNKVTEKGKDVELRCDPISGHTALYWYRQSLGQGLEFLIYFQGNSAPDKSGLPSDRFSAERTGGSVSTLTIQRTQQEDSAVYLCASSLGQGNIYEQYFGPGTRLTVT.

This rearrangement joins TRBV7-2 to TRBJ2-5; D call uncertain. Trimming cost V 5 bases and J 4 bases, with 14 bases left between them. This CDR3 has 14 residues. Per the germline V gene, CDR1 is SGHTA and CDR2 is FQGNSA. CDR3 DNA sequence: TGTGCCAGCAGCCAAAACTCGTTATTAGAGACCCAGTACTTC. Translated: CASSQNSLLETQYF.

This clone was detected a few times. J is TRBJ1-6 and V is TRBV19; D may be TRBD1 (5 bases). V was pared by 0 bases and J by 3 bases, with 6 bases between. The germline gives CDR1 LNHDA, CDR2 SQIVND (reference sequence). The CDR3 runs to 15 residues. This CDR3 is CASSIETGYNSPLHF. The CDR3 nucleotides are TGTGCCAGTAGTATAGAAACAGGCTATAATTCACCCCTCCACTTT.